One and the same sample provided the 27 T cell receptor beta chains below, sequenced in a study of blood T cell repertoires in COVID-19. Profiling relied on immunoSEQ multiplex PCR, and the TCRdb table lists in-frame clones only, not all of them. The sample yields some 30,000 clones, 70% to 90% seen once. The source material was peripheral blood. The origin of the receptors is a woman in her 70s with active COVID-19.

This chain joins TRBV9 and TRBJ1-3; a possible D gene is TRBD1 (5 bases). The germline V gene encodes CDR1 SGDLS and CDR2 YYNGEE. Trimming cost V 4 bases and J 2 bases, with 13 bases left between them. The CDR3 loop spans 15 amino acids. The chain's CDR3 is CASSPLGPTGNTIYF. The CDR3, as DNA: TGTGCCAGCAGCCCCTTGGGGCCAACTGGAAACACCATATATTTT.

This chain links TRBV7-3 with TRBJ2-2; no definite D call. Germline loops: CDR1 SGHTA, CDR2 FQGTGA. The CDR3 loop spans 13 amino acids. Trimming stripped 0 bases from V and 10 bases from J, with 9 bases between. The DNA of the CDR3 is TGTGCCAGCAGCTTAACCCTCGGAGTGGAGCTGTTTTTT. Protein sequence: CASSLTLGVELFF.

J is TRBJ2-7 and V is TRBV6-5; tentatively, D is TRBD1 (5 bases). This CDR3 comprises 13 residues. Germline V lookup: CDR1 MNHEY, CDR2 SVGAGI. Between the trimmed V and J ends, which lost 0 bases and 2 bases, there was a span of 5 bases. The CDR3 DNA reads as TGTGCCAGCAGTTACTCCAGGGCCTACGAGCAGTACTTC. As protein: CASSYSRAYEQYF.

The sample holds one count of this clone. The chain carries TRBV27 and TRBJ2-1; 7 nucleotides line up with TRBD1. The germline gives CDR1 MNHEY, CDR2 SMNVEV (reference sequence). The V gene end was trimmed by 5 bases and the J gene end by 3 bases; junction bases not matched to a gene: 4. CDR3 length: 14 residues. The CDR3 spells CASSRGQIYNEQFF. The CDR3 bases are TGTGCCAGCAGTCGGGGACAGATCTACAATGAGCAGTTCTTC.

CDR3 nucleotides: TGTGCCAGCTCACCCGTCCGGGGGAGAGGCTACGAGCAGTACTTC. As protein: CASSPVRGRGYEQYF. J is TRBJ2-7 and V is TRBV18; TRBD2 might be the D (6 bases). The germline gives CDR1 KGHSH, CDR2 LQKENI. Trimming cost V 3 bases and J 3 bases, with 15 bases left between them. CDR3 length equals 15 residues. Supplemented by reference TRBV18 and TRBJ2-7, the full variable domain reads NAGVMQNPRHLVRRRGQEARLRCSPMKGHSHVYWYRQLPEEGLKFMVYLQKENIIDESGMPKERFSAEFPKEGPSILRIQQVVRGDSAAYFCASSPVRGRGYEQYFGPGTRLTVT.

The gene calls are TRBV28 and TRBJ2-7, with unresolved D. V was cut by 4 bases and J by 1 base, with 14 bases left in between. The CDR3 runs to 15 residues. Germline V lookup: CDR1 MDHEN, CDR2 SYDVKM. The CDR3 sequence: CASSSPSGSSYEQYF. CDR3 in DNA: TGTGCCAGCAGTTCTCCCTCCGGGTCTTCCTACGAGCAGTACTTC.

The chain links TRBV19 to TRBJ1-1; D is uncertain. The V and J ends lost 3 bases and 3 bases respectively, with 8 bases between them. CDR1 is LNHDA and CDR2 is SQIVND in the germline V gene (reference sequence). The CDR3 sequence is 13 residues long. The CDR3 DNA sequence: TGTGCCAGTAGTATTACATTTTACACTGAAGCTTTCTTT. This translates into CASSITFYTEAFF. The variable domain in full, with the rest retrieved from reference TRBV19 and TRBJ1-1, is DGGITQSPKYLFRKEGQNVTLSCEQNLNHDAMYWYRQDPGQGLRLIYYSQIVNDFQKGDIAEGYSVSREKKESFPLTVTSAQKNPTAFYLCASSITFYTEAFFGQGTRLTVV.

The V and J genes are TRBV10-3 and TRBJ2-1, with 8 nucleotides matching TRBD2. The CDR3 contains 15 residues. Germline assignment: CDR1 ENHRY and CDR2 SYGVKD. V dropped 2 bases and J dropped 6; count of bases not matched to a gene: 6. CDR3 region: CAISEMAGGGNEQFF. CDR3 DNA: TGTGCCATCAGTGAGATGGCGGGGGGTGGCAATGAGCAGTTCTTC.

V and J are TRBV18 and TRBJ2-1; perhaps TRBD2 as D (5 bases). The germline gives CDR1 KGHSH, CDR2 LQKENI. There are 15 residues in the CDR3. The V and J ends lost 1 base and 5 bases respectively, with 12 bases between them. The chain's CDR3 is CASSPRASRNNEQFF. CDR3 coding DNA: TGTGCCAGCTCACCACGAGCTAGCAGGAACAATGAGCAGTTCTTC.

The rearrangement joins TRBV9 to TRBJ2-7; possibly TRBD2 for D (7 bases). Germline CDR1 SGDLS, CDR2 YYNGEE. The CDR3 runs 17 residues. The V end was cut by 4 bases, the J end by 2 bases, with 22 bases between. In DNA form, the CDR3 reads TGTGCCAGCAGCTACGGTGGTGGGGCGGGGGCCACCTACGAGCAGTACTTC. Its protein is CASSYGGGAGATYEQYF.

V is TRBV28 and J is TRBJ2-4; TRBD2 agrees at 9 bases. CDR3 length: 13 amino acids. The junction had 2 bases not matched to a gene; V was cut back by 4 bases and J by 7 bases. CDR1 and CDR2 from the germline V gene are MDHEN and SYDVKM. CDR3 residues: CASSSGTSNIQYF. For the CDR3, the DNA is TGTGCCAGCAGTTCCGGGACTAGCAACATTCAGTACTTC.

The V gene is TRBV4-3, the J gene TRBJ2-1; D possibly corresponds to TRBD1 (5 bases). This CDR3 spans 16 amino acids. Germline values: CDR1 LGHNA, CDR2 YSLEER. V lost 0 bases and J lost 4, with 13 bases in between. CDR3 sequence (DNA): TGCGCCAGCAGCCAAGATCAGGGATCCCTTTACAATGAGCAGTTCTTC. Its protein product is CASSQDQGSLYNEQFF.

The chain is built from TRBV2 and TRBJ2-5; TRBD2 agrees at 11 bases. The germline gives CDR1 SNHLY, CDR2 FYNNEI. The CDR3 has 15 residues. Trimming at V came to 5 bases and at J to 5 bases, leaving 7 bases not matched to a gene. The CDR3 DNA follows: TGTGCCAGCAGTTCCCTAACTAGCGGGGGTGAGACCCAGTACTTC. Protein product: CASSSLTSGGETQYF.

This chain links TRBV3-1 (or the pseudogene TRBV3-2) with TRBJ1-6, with TRBD1 matching over 7 bases. The CDR3 runs to 14 residues. Trimming cost V 8 bases and J 5 bases; bases outside gene matches: 6. The germline V gene has CDR1 LGHDT and CDR2 YNNKEL (reference sequence). In DNA, the CDR3 is TGTGCCAGCTCCGGGACAGCTAATAATTCACCCCTCCACTTT. The encoded protein is CASSGTANNSPLHF.

The chain is built from TRBV2 and TRBJ2-7, with 7 positions matching TRBD1. The germline V gene encodes CDR1 SNHLY and CDR2 FYNNEI. J lost 3 bases, V lost 5 bases, and 13 bases had no gene match. This CDR3 spans 16 amino acids. The CDR3 DNA reads TGTGCCAGCAGTCTGGACAGGCCCGAGTTAGTCTACGAGCAGTACTTC. Protein: CASSLDRPELVYEQYF.

V gene TRBV2 combines with J gene TRBJ2-3; the D is unclear. Trimming removed 5 bases from V and 2 bases from J, with 2 bases in between. The CDR3 length is 11 residues. Germline V gene lookup returns CDR1 SNHLY and CDR2 FYNNEI. This CDR3 is CASSLTDTQYF. The CDR3, as DNA: TGTGCCAGCAGTCTCACAGATACGCAGTATTTT.

This clone was observed once. The rearrangement uses TRBV7-6 and TRBJ2-2; 9 nucleotides agree with TRBD2. Germline V gene data show CDR1 as SGHVS and CDR2 as FNYEAQ. Losses at the gene ends were 7 bases for V and 11 bases for J; bases not matched to a gene: 20. CDR3 length equals 17 residues. The CDR3 DNA sequence: TGTGCCAGCACCAGCTGGGGCGGGGGGGCCTTCCCGGGCGAGCTGTTTTTT. Its translation is CASTSWGGGAFPGELFF.

The chain carries TRBV5-1 and TRBJ1-3, with D hard to call. V gave up 3 bases and J gave up 0 bases, with 13 bases separating them. The CDR3 contains 16 residues. Germline lookup yields CDR1 SGHRS and CDR2 YFSETQ. The CDR3 is CASSSLTLGSGNTIYF. DNA of the CDR3: TGCGCCAGCAGCTCGCTGACTCTGGGCTCTGGAAACACCATATATTTT. Looking up the rest from reference TRBV5-1 and TRBJ1-3 gives the full variable domain: KAGVTQTPRYLIKTRGQQVTLSCSPISGHRSVSWYQQTPGQGLQFLFEYFSETQRNKGNFPGRFSGRQFSNSRSEMNVSTLELGDSALYLCASSSLTLGSGNTIYFGEGSWLTVV.

The genes are TRBV18 and TRBJ1-6; 8 bases are shared with TRBD1. V lost 4 bases, J lost 7 bases, and 3 bases stayed unmatched. The germline V gene encodes CDR1 KGHSH and CDR2 LQKENI. The CDR3 totals 14 residues. Here the CDR3 reads CASSRQGQNSPLHF. The CDR3, as DNA: TGTGCCAGCTCACGACAGGGGCAGAATTCACCCCTCCACTTT.

This sequence joins TRBV4-3 and TRBJ2-7, with TRBD1 matching 8 bases. Per the germline V gene, CDR1 is LGHNA and CDR2 is YSLEER. V lost 4 bases, J lost 6 bases, and 11 bases stayed unmatched. The CDR3 is 15 residues long. Here the CDR3 DNA reads TGCGCCAGCAGCCCCGGACAGGGAAGTTTTTCCGAGCAGTACTTC. Residues: CASSPGQGSFSEQYF.

The chain employs TRBV7-3 and TRBJ2-5; 9 positions match TRBD1. This CDR3 has 14 residues. V gave up 4 bases and J gave up 3 bases; unmatched junction bases: 3. Germline-derived CDR1 and CDR2 are SGHTA and FQGTGA. CDR3 amino acids: CASSSGTGKETQYF. The CDR3 region has the DNA TGTGCCAGCAGCTCTGGGACAGGGAAAGAGACCCAGTACTTC.

This clone was seen only once. V and J are TRBV6-2 or TRBV6-3 and TRBJ2-1, with TRBD2 identical over 9 bases. Trimming cost V 5 bases and J 5 bases; bases outside gene matches: 10. CDR1 is MNHEY, CDR2 SVGEGT, per germline. The length of the CDR3 is 16 residues. CDR3 coding DNA: TGTGCCAGCAGTGGCCTCCCGCGGGGGGGTGACAATGAGCAGTTCTTC. This codes for CASSGLPRGGDNEQFF.

The chain links TRBV4-3 to TRBJ2-3; 12 bases are shared with TRBD2. This CDR3 spans 21 amino acids. Trimming at V came to 0 bases and at J to 8 bases, leaving 21 bases not matched to a gene. Per the germline V gene, CDR1 is LGHNA and CDR2 is YSLEER. In nucleotides, the CDR3 is TGCGCCAGCAGCCAAGACACTAGCGGGGGGACCCGGGGGGGCTTCGACGGTACGCAGTATTTT. Protein sequence: CASSQDTSGGTRGGFDGTQYF.

The chain employs TRBV5-4 and TRBJ2-3; 9 nucleotides align to TRBD2. This CDR3 contains 17 residues. The V gene end was trimmed by 9 bases and the J gene end by 7 bases; junction bases not matched to a gene: 21. Per the germline V gene, CDR1 is SGHNT and CDR2 is YYREEE (reference sequence). In nucleotides, the CDR3 is TGTGCCACCTGCCCAAATGTAGCGGCGGGGGGGCGGAATACGCAGTATTTT. Amino acids: CATCPNVAAGGRNTQYF.

V gene TRBV9 combines with J gene TRBJ2-7; 7 nucleotides align to TRBD1. Germline loops: CDR1 SGDLS, CDR2 YYNGEE. The CDR3 length is 14 residues. The trim removed 5 bases at V and 1 base at J, leaving 6 bases unmatched. CDR3 DNA sequence: TGTGCCAGCAGTCCCGGGACAGAGTCCTACGAGCAGTACTTC. It specifies CASSPGTESYEQYF. Combining the CDR3 with reference TRBV9 and TRBJ2-7 gives the whole variable domain DSGVTQTPKHLITATGQRVTLRCSPRSGDLSVYWYQQSLDQGLQFLIQYYNGEERAKGNILERFSAQQFPDLHSELNLSSLELGDSALYFCASSPGTESYEQYFGPGTRLTVT.

The rearrangement links TRBV5-1 to TRBJ2-6; D uncertain. Germline V gene sequence: CDR1 SGHRS, CDR2 YFSETQ. V lost 2 bases and J lost 3, with 3 bases in between. This CDR3 contains 13 residues. The CDR3 loop is CASSFSGANVLTF. CDR3 coding DNA: TGCGCCAGCAGCTTCAGTGGGGCCAACGTCCTGACTTTC.

This chain uses TRBV29-1 with TRBJ2-1; a weak D match, TRBD1 (6 bases). The V end was cut by 4 bases, the J end by 6 bases, with 10 bases between. Germline V gene lookup returns CDR1 SQVTM and CDR2 ANQGSEA. This CDR3 region has 12 residues. The CDR3 coding sequence is TGCAGCGTTGTCGAGGGGGTCAATGAGCAGTTCTTC. This encodes CSVVEGVNEQFF.